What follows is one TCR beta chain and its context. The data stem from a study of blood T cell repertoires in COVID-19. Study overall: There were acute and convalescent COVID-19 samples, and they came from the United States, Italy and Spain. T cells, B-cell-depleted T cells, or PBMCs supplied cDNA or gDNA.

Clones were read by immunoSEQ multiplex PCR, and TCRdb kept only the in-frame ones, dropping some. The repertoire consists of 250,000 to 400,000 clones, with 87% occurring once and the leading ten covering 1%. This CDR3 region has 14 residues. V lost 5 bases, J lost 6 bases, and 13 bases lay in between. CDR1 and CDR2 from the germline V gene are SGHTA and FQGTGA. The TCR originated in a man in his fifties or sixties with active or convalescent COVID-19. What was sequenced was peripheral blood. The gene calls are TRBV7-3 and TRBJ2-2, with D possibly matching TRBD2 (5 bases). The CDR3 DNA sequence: TGTGCCAGCAGCCCACGGACTGGGTCCGGGGAGCTGTTTTTT. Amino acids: CASSPRTGSGELFF.